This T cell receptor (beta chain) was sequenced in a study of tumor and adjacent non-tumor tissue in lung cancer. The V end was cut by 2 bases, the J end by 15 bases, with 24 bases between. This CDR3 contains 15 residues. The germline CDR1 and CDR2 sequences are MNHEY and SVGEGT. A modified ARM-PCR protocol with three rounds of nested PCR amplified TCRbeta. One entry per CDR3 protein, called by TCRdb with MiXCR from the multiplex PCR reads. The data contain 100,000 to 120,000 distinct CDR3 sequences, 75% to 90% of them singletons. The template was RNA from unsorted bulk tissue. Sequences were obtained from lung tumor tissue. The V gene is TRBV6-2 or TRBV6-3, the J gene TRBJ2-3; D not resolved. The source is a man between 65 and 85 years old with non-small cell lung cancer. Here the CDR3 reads CASSYRAPQADMQYF. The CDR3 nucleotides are TGTGCCAGCAGTTACCGGGCCCCGCAGGCAGATATGCAATATTTT.